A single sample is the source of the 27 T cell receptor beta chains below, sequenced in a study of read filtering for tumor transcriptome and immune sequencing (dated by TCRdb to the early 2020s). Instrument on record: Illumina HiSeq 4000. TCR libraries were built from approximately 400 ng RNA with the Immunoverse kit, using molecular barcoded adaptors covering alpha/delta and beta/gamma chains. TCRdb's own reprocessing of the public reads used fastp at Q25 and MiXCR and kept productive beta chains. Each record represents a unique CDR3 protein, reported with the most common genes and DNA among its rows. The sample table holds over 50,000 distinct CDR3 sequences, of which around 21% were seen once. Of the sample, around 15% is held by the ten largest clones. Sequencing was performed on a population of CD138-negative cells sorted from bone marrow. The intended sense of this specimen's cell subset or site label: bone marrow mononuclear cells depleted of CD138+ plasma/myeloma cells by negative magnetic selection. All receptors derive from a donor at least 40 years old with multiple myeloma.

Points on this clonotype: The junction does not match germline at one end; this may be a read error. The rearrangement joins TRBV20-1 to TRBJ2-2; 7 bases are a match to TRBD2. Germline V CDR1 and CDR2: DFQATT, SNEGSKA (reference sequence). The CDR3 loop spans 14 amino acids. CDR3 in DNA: TGCAGTGCGAGGAAGGCGGGAGTCACCGGGGAGCTGCTTTTT. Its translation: CSARKAGVTGELLF.

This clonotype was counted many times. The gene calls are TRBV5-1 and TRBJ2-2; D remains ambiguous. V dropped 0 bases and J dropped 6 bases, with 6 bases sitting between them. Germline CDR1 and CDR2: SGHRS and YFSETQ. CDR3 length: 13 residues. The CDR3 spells CASSLDGSGELFF. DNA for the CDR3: TGCGCCAGCAGCTTGGACGGGTCCGGGGAGCTGTTTTTT.

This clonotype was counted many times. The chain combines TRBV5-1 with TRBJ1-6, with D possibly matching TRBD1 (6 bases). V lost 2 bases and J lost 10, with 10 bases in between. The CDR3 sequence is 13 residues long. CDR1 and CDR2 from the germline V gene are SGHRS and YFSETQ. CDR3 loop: CASSLVQGSPLHF. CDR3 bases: TGCGCCAGCAGCTTAGTTCAGGGGTCACCCCTCCACTTT.

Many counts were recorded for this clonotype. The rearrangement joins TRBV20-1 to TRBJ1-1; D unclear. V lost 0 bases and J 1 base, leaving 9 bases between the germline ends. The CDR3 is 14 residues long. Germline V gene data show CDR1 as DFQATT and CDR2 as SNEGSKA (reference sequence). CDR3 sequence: CSARDPIRNTEAFF. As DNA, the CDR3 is TGCAGTGCTAGAGATCCGATTAGGAACACTGAAGCTTTCTTT.

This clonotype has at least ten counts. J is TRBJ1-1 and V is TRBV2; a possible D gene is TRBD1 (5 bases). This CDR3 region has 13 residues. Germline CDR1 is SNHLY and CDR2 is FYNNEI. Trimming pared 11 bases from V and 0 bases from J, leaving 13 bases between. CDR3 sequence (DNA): TGTGCCCGTCGGTCGACAGTGAACACTGAAGCTTTCTTT. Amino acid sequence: CARRSTVNTEAFF.

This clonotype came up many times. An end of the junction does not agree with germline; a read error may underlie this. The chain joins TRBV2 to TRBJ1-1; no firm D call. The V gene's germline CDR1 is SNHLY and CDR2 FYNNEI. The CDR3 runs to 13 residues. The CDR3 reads CASGVGMNTEASF. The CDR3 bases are TGTGCCAGCGGGGTAGGAATGAACACTGAAGCTTCCTTT.

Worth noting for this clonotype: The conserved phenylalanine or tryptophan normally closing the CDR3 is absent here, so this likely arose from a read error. CDR3 coding DNA: TGCAGTGCTGCAGATCAGAACACTGAAGCTTTCATT. This translates into CSAADQNTEAFI. J is TRBJ1-1 and V is TRBV20-1; D is unclear. The CDR3 length is 12 residues. Germline V gives CDR1 DFQATT, CDR2 SNEGSKA (reference sequence). The V end lost 5 bases, the J end lost 1 base, and 8 bases lay between the germline ends.

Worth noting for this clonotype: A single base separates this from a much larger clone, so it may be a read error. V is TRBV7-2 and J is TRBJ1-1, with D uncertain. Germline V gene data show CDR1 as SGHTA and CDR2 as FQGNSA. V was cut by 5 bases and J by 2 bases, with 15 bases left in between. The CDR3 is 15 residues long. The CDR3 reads CASSRGQTDNTEAFF. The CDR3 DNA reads TGTGCCAGCAGCCGAGGCCAGACTGACAACACTGAAGCTTTCTTT.

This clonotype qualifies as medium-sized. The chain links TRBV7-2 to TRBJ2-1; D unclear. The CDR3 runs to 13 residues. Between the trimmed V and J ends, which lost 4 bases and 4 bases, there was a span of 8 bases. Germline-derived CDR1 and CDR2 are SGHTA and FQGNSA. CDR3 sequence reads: CASSSQSYNEQFF. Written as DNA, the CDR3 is TGTGCCAGCAGCTCTCAATCATACAATGAGCAGTTCTTC. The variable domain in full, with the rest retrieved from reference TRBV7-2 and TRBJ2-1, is GAGVSQSPSNKVTEKGKDVELRCDPISGHTALYWYRQSLGQGLEFLIYFQGNSAPDKSGLPSDRFSAERTGGSVSTLTIQRTQQEDSAVYLCASSSQSYNEQFFGPGTRLTVL.

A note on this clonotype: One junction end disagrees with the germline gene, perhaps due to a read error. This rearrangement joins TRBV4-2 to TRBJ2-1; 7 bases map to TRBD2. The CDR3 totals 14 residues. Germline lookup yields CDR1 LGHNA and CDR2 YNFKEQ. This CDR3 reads CASSQGRGVNERIF. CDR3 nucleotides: TGTGCCAGCAGCCAAGGCCGGGGGGTCAATGAGCGGATCTTC.

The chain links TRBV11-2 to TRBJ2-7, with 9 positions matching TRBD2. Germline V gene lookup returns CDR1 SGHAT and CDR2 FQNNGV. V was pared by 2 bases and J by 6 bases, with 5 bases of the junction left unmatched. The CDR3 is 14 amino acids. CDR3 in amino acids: CASSLSSGMCEQYF. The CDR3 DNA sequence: TGTGCCAGCAGCTTATCTAGCGGGATGTGCGAGCAGTACTTC. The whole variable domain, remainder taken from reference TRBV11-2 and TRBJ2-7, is EAGVAQSPRYKIIEKRQSVAFWCNPISGHATLYWYQQILGQGPKLLIQFQNNGVVDDSQLPKDRFSAERLKGVDSTLKIQPAKLEDSAVYLCASSLSSGMCEQYFGPGTRLTVT.

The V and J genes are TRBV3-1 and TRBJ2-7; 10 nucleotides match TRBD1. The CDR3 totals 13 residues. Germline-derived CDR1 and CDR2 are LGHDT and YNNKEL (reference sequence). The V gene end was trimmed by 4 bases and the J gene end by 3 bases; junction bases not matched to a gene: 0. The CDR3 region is CASSRDRGYEQYF. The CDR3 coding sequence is TGTGCCAGCAGCCGGGACAGGGGCTACGAGCAGTACTTC.

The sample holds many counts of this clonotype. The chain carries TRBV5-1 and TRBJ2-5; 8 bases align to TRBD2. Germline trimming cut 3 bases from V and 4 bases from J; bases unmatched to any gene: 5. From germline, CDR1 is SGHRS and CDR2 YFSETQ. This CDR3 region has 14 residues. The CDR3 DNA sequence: TGCGCCAGCAGCTCGGGGGGGCAAGGAGAGACCCAGTACTTC. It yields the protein CASSSGGQGETQYF.

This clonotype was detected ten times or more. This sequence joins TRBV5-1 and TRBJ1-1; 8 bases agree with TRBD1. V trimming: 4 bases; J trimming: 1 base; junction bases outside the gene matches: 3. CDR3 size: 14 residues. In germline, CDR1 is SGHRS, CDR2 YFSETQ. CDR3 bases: TGCGCCAGCAGCACAGGGGGGAGGAACACTGAAGCTTTCTTT. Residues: CASSTGGRNTEAFF.

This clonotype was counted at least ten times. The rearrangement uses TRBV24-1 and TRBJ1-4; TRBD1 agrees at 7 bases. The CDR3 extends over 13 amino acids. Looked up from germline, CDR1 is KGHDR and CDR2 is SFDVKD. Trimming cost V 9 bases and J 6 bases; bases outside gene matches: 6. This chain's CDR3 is CATPTQGDEKLFF. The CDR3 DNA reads TGTGCCACCCCGACCCAGGGGGATGAAAAACTGTTTTTT.

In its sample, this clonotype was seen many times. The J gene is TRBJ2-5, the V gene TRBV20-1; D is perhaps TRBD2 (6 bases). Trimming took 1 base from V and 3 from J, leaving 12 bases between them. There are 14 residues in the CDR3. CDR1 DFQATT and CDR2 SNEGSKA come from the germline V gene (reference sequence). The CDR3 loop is CSARAGASKETQYF. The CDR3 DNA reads TGCAGTGCTAGAGCGGGAGCTAGCAAAGAGACCCAGTACTTC.

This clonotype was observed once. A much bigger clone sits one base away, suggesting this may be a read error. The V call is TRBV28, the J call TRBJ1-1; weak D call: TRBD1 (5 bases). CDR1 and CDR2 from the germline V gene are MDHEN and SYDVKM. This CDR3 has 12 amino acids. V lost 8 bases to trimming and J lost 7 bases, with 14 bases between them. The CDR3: CASVWRGVEAFF. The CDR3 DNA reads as TGTGCCAGCGTCTGGAGGGGTGTTGAAGCTTTCTTT.

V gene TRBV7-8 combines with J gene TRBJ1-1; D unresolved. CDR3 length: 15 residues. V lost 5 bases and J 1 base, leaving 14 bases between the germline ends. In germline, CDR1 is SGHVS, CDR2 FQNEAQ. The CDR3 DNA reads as TGTGCCAGCAGCCAGACCCAATACAGGAACACTGAAGCTTTCTTT. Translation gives CASSQTQYRNTEAFF.

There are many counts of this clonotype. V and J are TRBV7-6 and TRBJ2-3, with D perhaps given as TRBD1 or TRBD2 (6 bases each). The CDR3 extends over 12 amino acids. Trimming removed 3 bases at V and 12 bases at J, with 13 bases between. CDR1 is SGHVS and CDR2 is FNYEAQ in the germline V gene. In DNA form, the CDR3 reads TGTGCCAGCAGCTTCCGGGGGCAGGATCAGTATTTT. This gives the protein CASSFRGQDQYF.

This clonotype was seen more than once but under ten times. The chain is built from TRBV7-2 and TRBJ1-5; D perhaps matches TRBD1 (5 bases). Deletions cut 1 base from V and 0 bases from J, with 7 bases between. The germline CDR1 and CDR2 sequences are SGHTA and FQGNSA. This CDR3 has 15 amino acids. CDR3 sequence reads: CASSLVGDSNQPQHF. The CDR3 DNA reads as TGTGCCAGCAGCTTAGTGGGGGATAGCAATCAGCCCCAGCATTTT.

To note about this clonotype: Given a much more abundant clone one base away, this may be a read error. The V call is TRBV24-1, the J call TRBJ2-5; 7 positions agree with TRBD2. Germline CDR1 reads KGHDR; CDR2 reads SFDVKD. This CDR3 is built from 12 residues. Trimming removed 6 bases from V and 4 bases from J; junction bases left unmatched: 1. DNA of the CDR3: TGTGCCACCAGTCCGGGGGGAGAGACCCAGTACTTC. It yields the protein CATSPGGETQYF.

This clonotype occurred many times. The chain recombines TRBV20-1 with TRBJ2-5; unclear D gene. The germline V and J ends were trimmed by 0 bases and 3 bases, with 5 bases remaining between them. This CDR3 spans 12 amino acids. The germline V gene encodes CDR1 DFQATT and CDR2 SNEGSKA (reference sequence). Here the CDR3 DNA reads TGCAGTGCTAGAGAAGGGAAAGAGACCCAGTACTTC. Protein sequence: CSAREGKETQYF.

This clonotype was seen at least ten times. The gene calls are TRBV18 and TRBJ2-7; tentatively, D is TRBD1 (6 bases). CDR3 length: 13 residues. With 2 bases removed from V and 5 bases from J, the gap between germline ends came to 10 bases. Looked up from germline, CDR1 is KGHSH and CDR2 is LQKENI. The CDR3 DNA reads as TGTGCCAGCTCACCAGGGCCAGGGGACGAGCAGTACTTC. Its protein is CASSPGPGDEQYF.

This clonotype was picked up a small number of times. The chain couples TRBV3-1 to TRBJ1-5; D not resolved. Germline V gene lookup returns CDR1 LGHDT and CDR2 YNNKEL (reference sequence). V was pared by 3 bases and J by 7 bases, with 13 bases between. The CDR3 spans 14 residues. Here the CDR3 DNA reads TGTGCCAGCAGCCATCTAGGACTGGGGCAGCCCCAGCATTTT. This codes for CASSHLGLGQPQHF.

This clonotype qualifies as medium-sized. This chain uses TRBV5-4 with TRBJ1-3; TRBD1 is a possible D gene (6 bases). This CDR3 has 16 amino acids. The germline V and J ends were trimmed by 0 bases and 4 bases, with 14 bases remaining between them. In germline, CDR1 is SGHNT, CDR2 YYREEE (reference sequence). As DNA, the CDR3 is TGTGCCAGCAGCTTGGATACGGACAGTGAAGGAAACACCATATATTTT. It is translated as CASSLDTDSEGNTIYF.

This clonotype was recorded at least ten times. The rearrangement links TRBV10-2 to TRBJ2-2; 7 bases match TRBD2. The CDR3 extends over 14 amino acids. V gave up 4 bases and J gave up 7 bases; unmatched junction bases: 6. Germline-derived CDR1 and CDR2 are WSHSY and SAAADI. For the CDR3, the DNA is TGCGCCAGCAGTGTTACTAGCGAAGGCGGGGAGCTGTTTTTT. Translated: CASSVTSEGGELFF.

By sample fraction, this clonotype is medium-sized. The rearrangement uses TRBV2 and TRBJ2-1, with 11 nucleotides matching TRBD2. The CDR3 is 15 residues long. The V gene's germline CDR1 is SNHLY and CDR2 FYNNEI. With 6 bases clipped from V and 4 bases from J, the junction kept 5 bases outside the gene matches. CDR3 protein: CASRYGTSGYNEQFF. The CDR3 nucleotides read TGTGCCAGCAGATACGGGACTAGCGGATACAATGAGCAGTTCTTC.